This TCR beta chain was retrieved from a study of T cells in Graves' hyperthyroidism and ophthalmopathy. RNA transcripts provided the source from which TCR beta CDR3 regions were amplified. The HTBI primer set drove a first-round RT-PCR of the TCR CDR3. MiXCR, applied by TCRdb to the multiplex PCR reads, yields one record per CDR3 protein. The data show roughly 500,000 distinct CDR3 sequences, with 40% to 55% seen just once and under 20% held by the top ten. General study points: Most thyroid-expanded clonotypes above 0.001 were also found in blood. The model identified upcoming ophthalmopathy a median approximately 6.4 months ahead of onset. Patients with ophthalmopathy were separated from those with stable hyperthyroidism by a 13 V-J model.

This clonotype occurred many times. The antigen is undetermined. The germline V gene encodes CDR1 MNHNS and CDR2 SASEGT. Deletions cut 6 bases from V and 0 bases from J, with 12 bases between. The CDR3 totals 15 residues. Sequenced input: peripheral blood or thyroid tissue (not recorded which). V gene TRBV6-1 combines with J gene TRBJ1-5, with D unresolved. The receptor's source is an adult woman with Graves' disease, either hyperthyroidism or ophthalmopathy (not recorded which). The CDR3 coding sequence is TGTGCCAGCAGCCTAAAGTCCGATAGCAATCAGCCCCAGCATTTT. It translates to CASSLKSDSNQPQHF.